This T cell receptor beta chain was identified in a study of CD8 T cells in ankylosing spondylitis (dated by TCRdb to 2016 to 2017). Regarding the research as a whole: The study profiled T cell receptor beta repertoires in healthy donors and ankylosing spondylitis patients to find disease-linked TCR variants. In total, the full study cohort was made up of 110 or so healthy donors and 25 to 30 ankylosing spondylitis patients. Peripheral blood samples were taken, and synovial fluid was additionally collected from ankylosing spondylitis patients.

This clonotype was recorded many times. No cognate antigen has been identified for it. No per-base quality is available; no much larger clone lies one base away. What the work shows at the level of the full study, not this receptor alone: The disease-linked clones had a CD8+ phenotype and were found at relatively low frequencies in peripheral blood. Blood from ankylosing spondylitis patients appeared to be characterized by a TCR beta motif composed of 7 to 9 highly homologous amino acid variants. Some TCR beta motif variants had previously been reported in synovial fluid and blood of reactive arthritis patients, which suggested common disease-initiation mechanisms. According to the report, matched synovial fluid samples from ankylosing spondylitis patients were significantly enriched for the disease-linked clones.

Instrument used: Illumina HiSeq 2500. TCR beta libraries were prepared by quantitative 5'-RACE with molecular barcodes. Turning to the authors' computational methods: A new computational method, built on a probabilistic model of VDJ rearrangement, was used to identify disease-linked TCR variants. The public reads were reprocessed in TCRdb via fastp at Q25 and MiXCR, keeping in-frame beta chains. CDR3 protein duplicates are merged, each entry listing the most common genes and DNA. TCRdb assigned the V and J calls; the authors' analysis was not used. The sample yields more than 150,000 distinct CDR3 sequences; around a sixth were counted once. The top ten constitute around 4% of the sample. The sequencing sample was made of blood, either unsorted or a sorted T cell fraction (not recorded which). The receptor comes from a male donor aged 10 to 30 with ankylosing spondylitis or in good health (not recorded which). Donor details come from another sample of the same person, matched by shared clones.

The CDR3 region reads CSALQTSSSNTGELFF. The DNA sequence is TGCAGTGCCCTCCAGACTAGCTCCTCGAACACCGGGGAGCTGTTTTTT. The rearrangement joined TRBV20-1 to TRBJ2-2; TRBD2 fits 7 bases in the junction. The CDR3, cysteine through phenylalanine, is 16 amino acids long. The read is trimmed to its CDR3 DNA, 48 bases read in frame from base 1. In the germline V gene (reference sequence), CDR1 corresponds to DFQATT and CDR2 to SNEGSKA. V trim: 6 bases; J trim: 0 bases; unmatched bases: 10.